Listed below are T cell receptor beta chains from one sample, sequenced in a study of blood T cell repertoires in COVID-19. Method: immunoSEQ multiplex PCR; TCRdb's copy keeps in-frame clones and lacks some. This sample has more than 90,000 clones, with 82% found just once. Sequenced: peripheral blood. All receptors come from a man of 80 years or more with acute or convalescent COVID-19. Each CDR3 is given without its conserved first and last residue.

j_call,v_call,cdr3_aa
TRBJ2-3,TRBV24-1,ATSDPTGARTDTQY
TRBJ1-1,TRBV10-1,ASSPTGIGTEAF
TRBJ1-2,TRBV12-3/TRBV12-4,ASKMTGRRGYT
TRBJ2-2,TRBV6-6,ASSYSPGGELF
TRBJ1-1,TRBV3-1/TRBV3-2,ASSQAWAGRTEAF
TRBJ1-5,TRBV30,AWIKGKKGNQPQH
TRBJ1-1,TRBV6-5,ASRGQMNTEAF
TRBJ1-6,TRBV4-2,ASSPRGYDNSPLH
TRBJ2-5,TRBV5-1,ASSWAPASETQY
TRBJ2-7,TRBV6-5,ASSSDKRRKQY
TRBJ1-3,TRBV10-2,ASSGQANTISGNTIY
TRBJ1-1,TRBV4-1,ASSQEAANTEAF
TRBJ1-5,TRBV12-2,ASRLVPHTPAGSNQPQH
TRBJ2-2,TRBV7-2,ASSFRGFNTGELF
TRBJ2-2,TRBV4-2,ASSQDEGAGELF
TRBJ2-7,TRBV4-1,ASSQQRTNSYEQY
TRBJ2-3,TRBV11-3,ASSLGGRTDTQY
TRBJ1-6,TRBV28,ASSLTGTNNSPLH
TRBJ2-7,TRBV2,ASSLQGFNEQY
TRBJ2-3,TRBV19,ASRTTGSVSDTQY
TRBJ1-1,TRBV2,ASSEFGRGTRAEAF
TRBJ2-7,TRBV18,ASSPPNRVGDEQY
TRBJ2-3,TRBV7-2,ASSPRGQGLAGGRDTQY
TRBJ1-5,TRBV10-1,ASHKIQGLDQPQH
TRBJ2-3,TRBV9,ASSTRDITDTQY
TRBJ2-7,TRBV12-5,ASGSKKRDRAGPEQY
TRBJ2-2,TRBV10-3,AIRDTHTGELF
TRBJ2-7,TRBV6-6,ASSGPGQSSYEQY
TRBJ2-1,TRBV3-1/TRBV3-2,ASSQVLGGRGLDEQF
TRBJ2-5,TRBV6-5,ASRGTGWQETQY
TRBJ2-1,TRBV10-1,ASMGLNNGQF
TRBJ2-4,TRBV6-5,ASSGLGRNIQY
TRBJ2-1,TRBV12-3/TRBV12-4,ASSSSGRNEQF
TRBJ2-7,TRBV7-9,ASSGGTESSYEQY
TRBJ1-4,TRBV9,ASSVGTGGVEKLF
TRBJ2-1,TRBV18,ASSPDTYNEQF
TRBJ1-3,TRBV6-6,ASSPPGNSGNTIY
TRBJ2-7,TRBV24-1,ATSKRGGGYEQY
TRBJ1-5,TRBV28,ATADSLNQPQH
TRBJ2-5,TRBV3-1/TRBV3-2,ASSQVGGGETQY
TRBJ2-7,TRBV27,ASSLWTGAYEQY
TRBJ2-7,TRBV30,AWSGSGAGEQY
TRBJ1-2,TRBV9,ASSVAAGFDGYT
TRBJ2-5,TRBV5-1,ASSPGSQTGETQY
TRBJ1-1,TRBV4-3,ASSLTGAQGARAEAF
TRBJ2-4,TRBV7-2,ASSPQGNGNIQY
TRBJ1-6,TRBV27,ASSLRWGDYNSPLH
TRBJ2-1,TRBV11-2,ASSFLRLAGPRYNEQF
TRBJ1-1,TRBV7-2,ASSSTRPGTEAF
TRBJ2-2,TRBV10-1,ASSPRGNTGELF
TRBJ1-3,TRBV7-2,ASSLAQGRSNTIY
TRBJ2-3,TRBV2,ASSGGLAGWADTQY
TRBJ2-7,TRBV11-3,ASSPGLDPAYEQY
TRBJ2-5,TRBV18,ASSPGVMETQY